The source of this T cell receptor beta chain is a study of T cells in Graves' hyperthyroidism and ophthalmopathy. Overall study results and limits: Appearing also in blood were most of the thyroid clonotypes expanded above 0.001. Progression to ophthalmopathy was predicted a median of 6.5 months early.

This CDR3 region has 14 residues. CDR1 is DFQATT, CDR2 SNEGSKA, per germline (reference sequence). Trimming pared 3 bases from V and 0 bases from J, leaving 6 bases between. Concerning this clonotype: As yet, its antigen is unknown.

Amplified TCR beta CDR3 regions came from RNA transcripts. During a first-round RT-PCR of the TCR CDR3, the HTBI primer set was used. TCRdb called the multiplex PCR reads again in MiXCR, with one record for every CDR3 protein. The profile shows under 350,000 distinct CDR3 sequences, around a sixth of them singletons. Any patient presenting with uncontrolled infection, other autoimmune disease, pregnancy or lactation was left out. This clonotype was obtained from a woman aged 50 to 65 with Graves' hyperthyroidism. Sequences were obtained from blood. The chain couples TRBV20-1 to TRBJ1-6; no reliable D call. Here the CDR3 reads CSARGSSYNSPLHF. In DNA form, the CDR3 reads TGCAGTGCTAGGGGCAGCTCCTATAATTCACCCCTCCACTTT.